The 14 T cell receptor beta chains given below trace back to one sample, sequenced in a study of radiation and T cells in renal cell carcinoma. Assay: immunoSEQ multiplex PCR; the TCRdb copy retains only in-frame clones and omits some. Altogether about 20,000 clones are present, approximately 80% being singletons, with the ten largest covering 35% to 45%. Time point specified: baseline pretreatment blood. Treatment described: 15 Gy SBRT to primary tumor, nephrectomy 4 weeks later. Source: blood, taken from a patient whose treatment included radiotherapy and nephrectomy. The receptors here all came from a man aged 55-75 years with renal cell carcinoma.

The V gene is TRBV6-6, the J gene TRBJ1-2; weak D call: TRBD1 (5 bases). V was cut by 0 bases and J by 0 bases, with 8 bases left in between. Looked up from germline, CDR1 is MNHNY and CDR2 is SVGAGI (reference sequence). The CDR3 covers 15 residues. CDR3 bases: TGTGCCAGCAGTTACTCGGACAAAGCTAACTATGGCTACACCTTC. This sequence encodes CASSYSDKANYGYTF.

The V call is TRBV2, the J call TRBJ1-2; tentative D call: TRBD1 (5 bases). CDR3 size: 12 residues. Trimming removed 6 bases from V and 5 bases from J, with 10 bases in between. The germline gives CDR1 SNHLY, CDR2 FYNNEI. This CDR3 is CASRAGWYGYTF. The CDR3 coding sequence is TGTGCCAGCAGGGCAGGGTGGTATGGCTACACCTTC.

This clone appeared a single time. The chain combines TRBV5-6 with TRBJ1-5, with D unclear. Trimming took 2 bases from V and 5 from J, leaving 11 bases between them. The CDR3 spans 14 residues. Germline V gene sequence: CDR1 SGHDT, CDR2 YYEEEE. The CDR3 DNA reads as TGTGCCAGCAGCTTTGGTGTATACGATCAGCCCCAGCATTTT. Translation gives CASSFGVYDQPQHF.

The chain is built from TRBV9 and TRBJ2-5; no definite D call. The CDR3 covers 13 residues. V lost 3 bases to trimming and J lost 1 base, with 7 bases between them. The germline gives CDR1 SGDLS, CDR2 YYNGEE. As DNA, the CDR3 is TGTGCCAGCAGCGCAGACATCCAAGAGACCCAGTACTTC. Protein: CASSADIQETQYF.

The rearrangement links TRBV15 to TRBJ1-1; D might be TRBD1 (5 bases). CDR1 LNHNV and CDR2 YYDKDF come from the germline V gene (reference sequence). Trimming pared 0 bases from V and 3 bases from J, leaving 17 bases between. The CDR3 consists of 17 residues. CDR3 bases: TGTGCCACCAGCAGAGATTCCGCTCTATCGGGACACACTGAAGCTTTCTTT. It codes for CATSRDSALSGHTEAFF.

The gene calls are TRBV6-6 and TRBJ2-3; 8 positions match TRBD2. CDR3 size: 16 residues. Germline V lookup: CDR1 MNHNY, CDR2 SVGAGI (reference sequence). J gave up 2 bases and V 3 bases, and 7 bases lay outside the gene matches. CDR3 protein: CASSYFAGGYTDTQYF. CDR3 in DNA: TGTGCCAGCAGTTATTTCGCGGGAGGATACACAGATACGCAGTATTTT.

This chain uses TRBV7-9 with TRBJ2-7; D unresolved. V lost 6 bases and J lost 2, with 8 bases in between. CDR1 is SEHNR and CDR2 is FQNEAQ in the germline V gene (reference sequence). The CDR3 is 12 residues long. The CDR3 bases are TGTGCCAGCAGTTATGATCCCTACGAGCAGTACTTC. It yields the protein CASSYDPYEQYF.

This clone has a single count. The chain links TRBV14 to TRBJ2-7; D call uncertain. The CDR3 loop spans 13 amino acids. V was cut by 5 bases and J by 5 bases, with 13 bases left in between. The germline V gene encodes CDR1 SGHDN and CDR2 FVKESK. The DNA for the CDR3 is TGTGCCAGCAGCTCGTTCGTCGACCACGAGCAGTACTTC. Encoded protein: CASSSFVDHEQYF.

The chain carries TRBV5-8 and TRBJ1-5; D possibly corresponds to TRBD1 (5 bases). V gave up 1 base and J gave up 3 bases, with 11 bases separating them. The CDR3 contains 15 residues. The germline V gene encodes CDR1 SGHTS and CDR2 YDEGEE. This CDR3 reads CASSLTGRYNQPQHF. The CDR3 nucleotides read TGTGCCAGCAGCTTGACGGGACGGTACAATCAGCCCCAGCATTTT.

This chain links TRBV6-5 with TRBJ1-1; D remains unclear. Trimming took 5 bases from V and 10 from J, leaving 17 bases between them. The CDR3 loop spans 13 amino acids. From germline, CDR1 is MNHEY and CDR2 SVGAGI. The CDR3 nucleotides are TGTGCCAGCAGTGACCCTTCTAGGGAAATAGCTTTCTTT. This translates into CASSDPSREIAFF.

This sequence joins TRBV27 and TRBJ2-5; D may be TRBD2 (6 bases). The CDR3 extends over 14 amino acids. The germline V and J ends were trimmed by 5 bases and 5 bases, with 15 bases remaining between them. Germline values: CDR1 MNHEY, CDR2 SMNVEV (reference sequence). The CDR3 bases are TGTGCCAGCAGTAACCGCGGGGTTGGGGAGACCCAGTACTTC. Its translation is CASSNRGVGETQYF.

This clone was counted between two and nine times. The V and J genes are TRBV11-3 and TRBJ2-7; D gene unclear. CDR1 is SGHNT and CDR2 is YENEEA in the germline V gene. Between the trimmed V and J ends, which lost 1 base and 6 bases, there was a span of 7 bases. The CDR3 sequence is 12 residues long. The chain's CDR3 is CASSLGPAEQYF. The CDR3 DNA reads as TGTGCCAGCAGCTTAGGCCCTGCCGAGCAGTACTTC.

This clone was seen a few times. The rearrangement joins TRBV7-9 to TRBJ2-7; unclear D gene. In germline, CDR1 is SEHNR, CDR2 FQNEAQ (reference sequence). Trimming removed 6 bases at V and 6 bases at J, with 18 bases between. This CDR3 comprises 14 residues. DNA of the CDR3: TGTGCCAGCAGTCACGTGCTTGACCGTGGCGAGCAGTACTTC. As protein: CASSHVLDRGEQYF.

The V gene is TRBV5-1, the J gene TRBJ2-2; D is perhaps TRBD1 (6 bases). Trimming stripped 3 bases from V and 0 bases from J, with 12 bases between. CDR1 SGHRS and CDR2 YFSETQ come from the germline V gene. The CDR3 has 16 residues. CDR3 residues: CASSWSGTPNTGELFF. For the CDR3, the DNA is TGCGCCAGCAGCTGGTCGGGGACACCGAACACCGGGGAGCTGTTTTTT. The entire variable domain, with the rest obtained from reference TRBV5-1 and TRBJ2-2, is as follows: KAGVTQTPRYLIKTRGQQVTLSCSPISGHRSVSWYQQTPGQGLQFLFEYFSETQRNKGNFPGRFSGRQFSNSRSEMNVSTLELGDSALYLCASSWSGTPNTGELFFGEGSRLTVL.